Following are 8 T cell receptor beta chains from one sample sequenced in a study of cytomegalovirus exposure and HLA in healthy donors (dated by TCRdb to between 2016 and 2019). To prepare the library, the immunoSEQ multiplex PCR assay was applied. A mixture of 60 forward primers for TCR Vbeta segments and 13 reverse primers for TCR Jbeta segments was used in the multiplex PCR. This immuneACCESS table, as held by TCRdb, lists in-frame sequences with V and J called but not all clones. Of the missing ones, under half trace to an unresolved V gene in checked studies; the others have no known cause. The sample records roughly 200,000 clones, around 80% of which are singletons. The ten largest clones add up to 1.5% to 2% of the sample. The material sequenced was PBMCs. The receptors derive from a man aged 25 to 40 in good health and CMV-seronegative.

CDR3 sequence (DNA): TGTGCCAGCAGCTTGAACGGGGAAAACCAGCCCCAGCATTTT. It yields the protein CASSLNGENQPQHF. The rearrangement joins TRBV7-9 to TRBJ1-5; D call uncertain. The CDR3 consists of 14 residues. Per germline, CDR1 SEHNR and CDR2 FQNEAQ (reference sequence). V lost 3 bases, J lost 7 bases, and 13 bases lay in between.

This chain joins TRBV6-1 and TRBJ1-4; 8 bases are shared with TRBD1. Germline V lookup: CDR1 MNHNS, CDR2 SASEGT. This CDR3 has 19 residues. With V trimmed by 4 bases and J by 5 bases, 18 bases remained unmatched. The CDR3, as DNA: TGTGCCAGCAGTGGTTGGACAGGGAGCGTTCTCGGGGCCAATGAAAAACTGTTTTTT. Translated, it gives CASSGWTGSVLGANEKLFF.

The chain uses TRBV7-3 and TRBJ2-3; 13 positions match TRBD2. CDR1 SGHTA and CDR2 FQGTGA come from the germline V gene. There are 17 residues in the CDR3. The V and J ends lost 5 bases and 2 bases, in that order; junction bases with no gene match: 7. The CDR3 region is CASSPRTSGSLTDTQYF. CDR3 in DNA: TGTGCCAGCAGCCCCCGGACTAGCGGGAGTCTCACAGATACGCAGTATTTT.

J is TRBJ2-1 and V is TRBV4-2; perhaps TRBD2 as D (6 bases). CDR1 LGHNA and CDR2 YNFKEQ come from the germline V gene. The CDR3 extends over 14 amino acids. V lost 0 bases, J lost 12 bases, and 15 bases lay in between. The CDR3 DNA reads as TGTGCCAGCAGCCAAGAAGGGGCGGGACGACCGCAGTTCTTC. It is translated as CASSQEGAGRPQFF.

This sequence joins TRBV14 and TRBJ2-7; D is uncertain. The germline CDR1 and CDR2 sequences are SGHDN and FVKESK. CDR3 length: 13 residues. Trimming removed 4 bases from V and 4 bases from J, with 11 bases in between. CDR3 in amino acids: CASSRRSGYEQYF. For the CDR3, the DNA is TGTGCCAGCAGCCGTAGATCGGGTTACGAGCAGTACTTC.

This chain uses TRBV28 with TRBJ2-4; the match to TRBD2 covers 9 bases. V shed 6 bases and J 7 bases; nucleotides not matched to a gene: 10. Germline V gives CDR1 MDHEN, CDR2 SYDVKM. This CDR3 region has 15 residues. The CDR3 loop is CASRPIAGDGNIQYF. In nucleotides, the CDR3 is TGTGCCAGCAGGCCTATAGCGGGAGACGGGAACATTCAGTACTTC. Full variable domain (rest looked up from reference TRBV28 and TRBJ2-4): DVKVTQSSRYLVKRTGEKVFLECVQDMDHENMFWYRQDPGLGLRLIYFSYDVKMKEKGDIPEGYSVSREKKERFSLILESASTNQTSMYLCASRPIAGDGNIQYFGAGTRLSVL.

The J gene is TRBJ2-3, the V gene TRBV11-2; tentative D call: TRBD1 (6 bases). The CDR3 is 18 amino acids. Trimming took off 0 bases at V and 5 bases at J, with 21 bases between the two ends. The germline CDR1 and CDR2 sequences are SGHAT and FQNNGV. For the CDR3, the DNA is TGTGCCAGCAGCTTAGATCGGCAGGGGCCGCTCTGGGTAGATACGCAGTATTTT. Amino acid sequence: CASSLDRQGPLWVDTQYF.

V gene TRBV10-2 combines with J gene TRBJ1-5; 8 nucleotides align to TRBD1. The V and J ends lost 4 bases and 5 bases, in that order; junction bases with no gene match: 1. The CDR3 runs 13 residues. The germline gives CDR1 WSHSY, CDR2 SAAADI. The CDR3 region has the DNA TGCGCCAGCAGTGTGACAGGGGATCAGCCCCAGCATTTT. Translated, it gives CASSVTGDQPQHF.